The next 29 T cell receptor beta chains were all read from a single sample in a study of cytomegalovirus exposure and HLA in healthy donors. PCR involved 60 Vbeta and 13 Jbeta primers. Clones were sequenced by immunoSEQ multiplex PCR, and TCRdb holds only the in-frame ones, with some missing. The sample holds over 60,000 clones, roughly 82% seen once. Sequencing used PBMCs. The source is a man in his sixties or seventies in good health and CMV-seronegative.

The V call is TRBV11-2, the J call TRBJ2-5; D possibly corresponds to TRBD2 (6 bases). Trimming took off 2 bases at V and 4 bases at J, with 11 bases between the two ends. CDR3 length: 14 residues. The V gene's germline CDR1 is SGHAT and CDR2 FQNNGV. In nucleotides, the CDR3 is TGTGCCAGCAGCTTAATGGGGACTGGAGAGACCCAGTACTTC. Protein sequence: CASSLMGTGETQYF.

This clone showed up just once. The rearrangement uses TRBV7-6 and TRBJ1-4; the match to TRBD1 covers 8 bases. V shed 5 bases, J shed 8 bases, and the junction held 10 bases outside the gene matches. The CDR3 is 15 amino acids. Per germline, CDR1 SGHVS and CDR2 FNYEAQ. Here the CDR3 reads CASSLRTGKLEKLFF. The CDR3 nucleotides are TGTGCCAGCAGCCTCCGGACAGGGAAATTGGAAAAACTGTTTTTT.

This chain joins TRBV11-3 and TRBJ1-6, with 7 bases that match TRBD1. The J segment lost 7 bases and the V segment lost 4 bases, leaving 7 bases of the junction unmatched. The CDR3 covers 15 residues. Germline V gene lookup returns CDR1 SGHNT and CDR2 YENEEA. The CDR3 coding sequence is TGTGCCAGCAGCTGGACGGGACAGAGAAATTCACCCCTCCACTTT. The encoded protein is CASSWTGQRNSPLHF.

By share, this clone counts as large (0.1 to 1%). The CDR3 DNA reads as TGTGCCAGCATAGCTCTCTACGAGCAGTACTTC. This translates into CASIALYEQYF. The chain combines TRBV6-1 with TRBJ2-7; D remains ambiguous. CDR3 length: 11 amino acids. V was trimmed by 7 bases and J by 3 bases, leaving 7 bases between them. Germline V gene lookup returns CDR1 MNHNS and CDR2 SASEGT.

V is TRBV7-9 and J is TRBJ2-3; 14 nucleotides match TRBD2. Germline trimming cut 5 bases from V and 1 base from J; bases unmatched to any gene: 2. Germline values: CDR1 SEHNR, CDR2 FQNEAQ (reference sequence). The CDR3 runs 16 residues. The CDR3 DNA sequence: TGTGCCAGCAGCCCGGGACTAGCGGGAGGCACAGATACGCAGTATTTT. Translated: CASSPGLAGGTDTQYF.

This chain joins TRBV29-1 and TRBJ2-3, with 10 bases matching TRBD2. Germline CDR1 reads SQVTM; CDR2 reads ANQGSEA. The CDR3 sequence is 14 residues long. With V trimmed by 6 bases and J by 2 bases, 5 bases remained unmatched. CDR3: CSVRTSGVTDTQYF. For the CDR3, the DNA is TGCAGCGTGAGAACTAGCGGGGTCACAGATACGCAGTATTTT.

This clone came up a few times. The V call is TRBV11-2, the J call TRBJ1-6, with D perhaps TRBD1 (5 bases). Trimming took 5 bases from V and 6 from J, leaving 11 bases between them. The CDR3 is 14 residues long. The germline CDR1 and CDR2 sequences are SGHAT and FQNNGV. CDR3 sequence (DNA): TGTGCCAGCAGCCCGGGGGGACGTAATTCACCCCTCCACTTT. It yields the protein CASSPGGRNSPLHF. Based on the CDR3 plus reference TRBV11-2 and TRBJ1-6, the full variable domain is EAGVAQSPRYKIIEKRQSVAFWCNPISGHATLYWYQQILGQGPKLLIQFQNNGVVDDSQLPKDRFSAERLKGVDSTLKIQPAKLEDSAVYLCASSPGGRNSPLHFGNGTRLTVT.

The chain carries TRBV20-1 and TRBJ1-2; D is perhaps TRBD1 (5 bases). Germline CDR1 reads DFQATT; CDR2 reads SNEGSKA (reference sequence). The V end was cut by 3 bases, the J end by 11 bases, with 10 bases between. The CDR3 spans 10 residues. The DNA for the CDR3 is TGCAGTGCTAGTTATAGGGGTTACACCTTC. Protein: CSASYRGYTF.

The rearrangement joins TRBV7-9 to TRBJ1-5, with no clear D. This CDR3 comprises 12 residues. Germline CDR1 SEHNR, CDR2 FQNEAQ (reference sequence). With 3 bases removed from V and 3 bases from J, the gap between germline ends came to 3 bases. CDR3 sequence reads: CASSFNNQPQHF. In DNA, the CDR3 is TGTGCCAGCAGCTTTAACAATCAGCCCCAGCATTTT.

The chain links TRBV28 to TRBJ2-3, with D perhaps TRBD2 (6 bases). V shed 6 bases and J shed 5 bases, with 15 bases lying between them. The germline V gene encodes CDR1 MDHEN and CDR2 SYDVKM. This CDR3 is built from 14 residues. CDR3 amino acids: CASSRGGVGDTQYF. The CDR3 DNA follows: TGTGCCAGCAGCCGGGGCGGGGTGGGAGATACGCAGTATTTT.

This clone was observed a few times. The rearrangement links TRBV9 to TRBJ1-2; 9 bases are a match to TRBD1. V gave up 4 bases and J gave up 5 bases; unmatched junction bases: 9. This CDR3 contains 15 residues. CDR1 and CDR2 (germline): SGDLS, YYNGEE. CDR3 in amino acids: CASSNNRGRRYGYTF. In DNA form, the CDR3 reads TGTGCCAGCAGCAATAACAGGGGGCGCCGATATGGCTACACCTTC.

V and J are TRBV6-4 and TRBJ2-6; D remains ambiguous. Germline V gives CDR1 MRHNA, CDR2 SNTAGT. Trimming shortened V by 4 bases and J by 6 bases, and 10 bases separated the two germline ends. The CDR3 covers 14 residues. The CDR3 is CASSVQAEANVLTF. As DNA, the CDR3 is TGTGCCAGCAGTGTCCAGGCCGAGGCCAACGTCCTGACTTTC.

V and J are TRBV7-2 and TRBJ1-5; 8 bases agree with TRBD1. V trimming: 1 base; J trimming: 6 bases; junction bases outside the gene matches: 5. CDR1 SGHTA and CDR2 FQGNSA come from the germline V gene. The CDR3 has 15 residues. This chain's CDR3 is CASSLGQGARQPQHF. For the CDR3, the DNA is TGTGCCAGCAGCTTAGGCCAGGGGGCGCGTCAGCCCCAGCATTTT. The entire variable domain, with the rest obtained from reference TRBV7-2 and TRBJ1-5, is as follows: GAGVSQSPSNKVTEKGKDVELRCDPISGHTALYWYRQSLGQGLEFLIYFQGNSAPDKSGLPSDRFSAERTGGSVSTLTIQRTQQEDSAVYLCASSLGQGARQPQHFGDGTRLSIL.

J is TRBJ2-7 and V is TRBV5-4; 8 bases are shared with TRBD1. The junction had 8 bases not matched to a gene; V was cut back by 4 bases and J by 2 bases. Germline loops: CDR1 SGHNT, CDR2 YYREEE (reference sequence). The CDR3 extends over 15 amino acids. CDR3 loop: CASSGQGRATYEQYF. The CDR3, as DNA: TGTGCCAGCAGCGGACAGGGTCGGGCTACCTACGAGCAGTACTTC. Based on the CDR3 plus reference TRBV5-4 and TRBJ2-7, the full variable domain is ETGVTQSPTHLIKTRGQQVTLRCSSQSGHNTVSWYQQALGQGPQFIFQYYREEENGRGNFPPRFSGLQFPNYSSELNVNALELDDSALYLCASSGQGRATYEQYFGPGTRLTVT.

This chain connects TRBV18 to TRBJ1-4; the D is unclear. V dropped 6 bases and J dropped 5 bases, with 16 bases sitting between them. The CDR3 runs to 15 residues. Germline values: CDR1 KGHSH, CDR2 LQKENI. DNA of the CDR3: TGTGCCAGCTCCCAAACGATGAGGGTCAATGAAAAACTGTTTTTT. As protein: CASSQTMRVNEKLFF.

The rearrangement joins TRBV19 to TRBJ2-7, with D unresolved. The CDR3 spans 15 residues. V was cut by 3 bases and J by 3 bases, with 15 bases left in between. The germline gives CDR1 LNHDA, CDR2 SQIVND (reference sequence). The CDR3: CASSIGLYSIYEQYF. In DNA form, the CDR3 reads TGTGCCAGTAGTATTGGGCTATACAGCATCTACGAGCAGTACTTC.

This chain joins TRBV19 and TRBJ2-1, with D tentatively TRBD1 (5 bases). V shed 5 bases and J shed 0 bases, with 8 bases lying between them. CDR3 length: 14 amino acids. CDR1 is LNHDA, CDR2 SQIVND, per germline (reference sequence). CDR3 coding DNA: TGTGCCAGTAGTTTTCAGGGCTCCTACAATGAGCAGTTCTTC. Translating gives CASSFQGSYNEQFF.

The rearrangement links TRBV7-2 to TRBJ2-1, with 8 bases fitting TRBD2. Germline CDR1 is SGHTA and CDR2 is FQGNSA. With V trimmed by 5 bases and J by 2 bases, 8 bases remained unmatched. The CDR3 is 16 amino acids. DNA of the CDR3: TGTGCCAGCAGCGCTGTAGCGGGGACAACCTACAATGAGCAGTTCTTC. This translates into CASSAVAGTTYNEQFF.

The chain recombines TRBV7-9 with TRBJ2-3; possibly TRBD1 for D (5 bases). The germline V and J ends were trimmed by 1 base and 0 bases, with 8 bases remaining between them. The CDR3 runs 15 residues. The germline CDR1 and CDR2 sequences are SEHNR and FQNEAQ (reference sequence). The CDR3 loop reads CASSLEGLSTDTQYF. The CDR3 DNA is TGTGCCAGCAGCTTAGAGGGGCTCAGCACAGATACGCAGTATTTT.

The rearrangement links TRBV9 to TRBJ1-1; D uncertain. Germline CDR1 is SGDLS and CDR2 is YYNGEE. The CDR3 length is 17 residues. V shed 0 bases and J shed 1 base, with 16 bases lying between them. The CDR3 DNA sequence: TGTGCCAGCAGCGTAGGAGTTATCGGTAGGAGGAACACTGAAGCTTTCTTT. Encoded protein: CASSVGVIGRRNTEAFF.

The CDR3 DNA reads as TGCGCCAGCAGCTTACAGGGGACTGGAAACACCATATATTTT. Protein sequence: CASSLQGTGNTIYF. This chain links TRBV5-1 with TRBJ1-3; 7 positions match TRBD1. Trimming took 2 bases from V and 2 from J; bases not matched to a gene: 1. The CDR3 runs to 14 residues. Germline values: CDR1 SGHRS, CDR2 YFSETQ.

J is TRBJ2-3 and V is TRBV19; TRBD1 aligns across 7 bases. V lost 1 base and J lost 2; bases outside the gene matches: 3. The CDR3 sequence is 15 residues long. Germline V gene sequence: CDR1 LNHDA, CDR2 SQIVND (reference sequence). CDR3 DNA sequence: TGTGCCAGTAGTATAGCGGGACAGATCACAGATACGCAGTATTTT. Translating it yields CASSIAGQITDTQYF.

This rearrangement joins TRBV5-1 to TRBJ2-7; D might be TRBD1 (6 bases). Germline V lookup: CDR1 SGHRS, CDR2 YFSETQ. Trimming pared 1 base from V and 0 bases from J, leaving 14 bases between. There are 16 residues in the CDR3. CDR3 region: CASSLSYRASSYEQYF. In DNA form, the CDR3 reads TGCGCCAGCAGCTTGTCATACAGGGCCAGCTCCTACGAGCAGTACTTC. The full variable domain, its missing parts supplied by reference TRBV5-1 and TRBJ2-7, is KAGVTQTPRYLIKTRGQQVTLSCSPISGHRSVSWYQQTPGQGLQFLFEYFSETQRNKGNFPGRFSGRQFSNSRSEMNVSTLELGDSALYLCASSLSYRASSYEQYFGPGTRLTVT.

The chain carries TRBV28 and TRBJ1-6; D is possibly TRBD1 (5 bases). Trimming stripped 8 bases from V and 6 bases from J, with 20 bases between. This CDR3 region has 16 residues. Germline CDR1 MDHEN, CDR2 SYDVKM. The CDR3: CASGLGGFESNSPLHF. As DNA, the CDR3 is TGTGCCAGCGGGTTGGGGGGGTTCGAATCTAATTCACCCCTCCACTTT.

This chain uses TRBV9 with TRBJ1-4; D is perhaps TRBD1 (5 bases). CDR1 is SGDLS and CDR2 is YYNGEE in the germline V gene. The CDR3 has 16 residues. Trimming left V 2 bases short and J 1 base short, with 12 bases between. The CDR3 loop reads CASSVHRRVTNEKLFF. Written as DNA, the CDR3 is TGTGCCAGCAGCGTCCACAGGAGGGTAACTAATGAAAAACTGTTTTTT.

J is TRBJ2-3 and V is TRBV4-3; TRBD2 agrees at 8 bases. Germline-derived CDR1 and CDR2 are LGHNA and YSLEER. This CDR3 is built from 14 residues. Trimming cost V 3 bases and J 10 bases; bases outside gene matches: 9. The CDR3 DNA reads TGCGCCAGCAGCCAGGTTCGGGGGGGAATTTCGCAGTATTTT. Amino acids: CASSQVRGGISQYF.

In its sample, this clone was seen once. J is TRBJ2-5 and V is TRBV7-2; 8 bases line up with TRBD2. The CDR3 has 13 residues. V trimming: 7 bases; J trimming: 4 bases; junction bases outside the gene matches: 5. Germline CDR1 is SGHTA and CDR2 is FQGNSA. The CDR3: CASIRGGSETQYF. The DNA for the CDR3 is TGTGCCAGCATCCGGGGGGGGTCAGAGACCCAGTACTTC.

This clone was detected only a few times. The CDR3 sequence is CASSPLGQGNEQFF. The CDR3 region has the DNA TGTGCCAGCAGCCCCCTGGGACAGGGCAATGAGCAGTTCTTC. The V gene is TRBV28, the J gene TRBJ2-1; 9 bases line up with TRBD1. This CDR3 is built from 14 residues. CDR1 and CDR2 from the germline V gene are MDHEN and SYDVKM. With V trimmed by 6 bases and J by 6 bases, 6 bases remained unmatched.

Here the CDR3 reads CASSVGDAAGGNTEAFF. The DNA of the CDR3 is TGTGCCAGCAGCGTGGGGGATGCGGCAGGGGGAAACACTGAAGCTTTCTTT. The J gene is TRBJ1-1, the V gene TRBV9, with 7 bases lining up with TRBD1. V dropped 2 bases and J dropped 2; count of bases not matched to a gene: 12. CDR1 is SGDLS, CDR2 YYNGEE, per germline. This CDR3 is built from 17 residues.